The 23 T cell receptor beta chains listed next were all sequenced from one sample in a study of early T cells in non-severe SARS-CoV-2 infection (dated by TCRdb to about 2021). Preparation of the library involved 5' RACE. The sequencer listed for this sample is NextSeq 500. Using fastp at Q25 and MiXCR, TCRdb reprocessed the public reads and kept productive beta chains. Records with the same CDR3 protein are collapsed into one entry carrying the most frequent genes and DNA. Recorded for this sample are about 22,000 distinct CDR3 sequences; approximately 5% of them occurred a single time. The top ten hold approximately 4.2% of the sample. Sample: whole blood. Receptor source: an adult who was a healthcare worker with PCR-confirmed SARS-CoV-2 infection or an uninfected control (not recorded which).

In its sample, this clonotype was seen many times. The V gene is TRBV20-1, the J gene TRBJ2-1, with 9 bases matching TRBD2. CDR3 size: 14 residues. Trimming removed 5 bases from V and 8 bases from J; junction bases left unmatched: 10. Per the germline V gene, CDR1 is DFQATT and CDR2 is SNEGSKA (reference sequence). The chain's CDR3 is CSAQGPSGEDEQFF. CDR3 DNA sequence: TGCAGTGCTCAAGGGCCTAGCGGGGAGGATGAGCAGTTCTTC.

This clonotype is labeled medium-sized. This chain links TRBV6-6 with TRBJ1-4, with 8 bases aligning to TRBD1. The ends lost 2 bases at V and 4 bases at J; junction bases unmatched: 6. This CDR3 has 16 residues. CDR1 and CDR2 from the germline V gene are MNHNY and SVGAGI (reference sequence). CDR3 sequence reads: CASSYPDRGNNEKLFF. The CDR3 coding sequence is TGTGCCAGCAGTTACCCCGACAGGGGCAATAATGAAAAACTGTTTTTT.

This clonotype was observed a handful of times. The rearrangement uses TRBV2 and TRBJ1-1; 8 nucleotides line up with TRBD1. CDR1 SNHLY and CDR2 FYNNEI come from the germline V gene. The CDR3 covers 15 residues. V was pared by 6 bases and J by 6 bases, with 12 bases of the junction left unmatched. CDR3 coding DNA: TGTGCCAGCAGCGCTACCGGACAGGGAGTGTCTGAAGCTTTCTTT. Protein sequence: CASSATGQGVSEAFF.

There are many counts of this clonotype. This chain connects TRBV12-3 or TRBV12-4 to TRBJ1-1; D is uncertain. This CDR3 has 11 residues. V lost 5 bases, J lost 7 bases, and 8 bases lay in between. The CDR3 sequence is CASSPRSEAFF. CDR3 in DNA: TGTGCCAGCAGTCCCCGGAGTGAAGCTTTCTTT.

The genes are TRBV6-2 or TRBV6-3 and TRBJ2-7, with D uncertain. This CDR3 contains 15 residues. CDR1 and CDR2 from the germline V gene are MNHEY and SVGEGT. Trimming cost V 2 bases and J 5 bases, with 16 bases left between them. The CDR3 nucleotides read TGTGCCAGCAGTTACAATACGGCCAGGTTCGACGAGCAGTACTTC. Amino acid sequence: CASSYNTARFDEQYF.

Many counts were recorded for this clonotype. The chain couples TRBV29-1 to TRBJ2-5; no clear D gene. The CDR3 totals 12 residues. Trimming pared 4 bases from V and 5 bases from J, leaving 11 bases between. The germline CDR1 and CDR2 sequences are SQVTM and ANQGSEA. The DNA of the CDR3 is TGCAGCGTTGGTGGGATGGGTGAGACCCAGTACTTC. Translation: CSVGGMGETQYF.

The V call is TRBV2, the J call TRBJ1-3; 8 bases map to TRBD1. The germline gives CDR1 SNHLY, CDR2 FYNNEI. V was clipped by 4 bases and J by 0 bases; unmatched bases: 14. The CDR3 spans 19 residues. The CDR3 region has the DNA TGTGCCAGCAGTGGTTCTTGGGACAGGCCCAATTTCTCTGGAAACACCATATATTTT. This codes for CASSGSWDRPNFSGNTIYF.

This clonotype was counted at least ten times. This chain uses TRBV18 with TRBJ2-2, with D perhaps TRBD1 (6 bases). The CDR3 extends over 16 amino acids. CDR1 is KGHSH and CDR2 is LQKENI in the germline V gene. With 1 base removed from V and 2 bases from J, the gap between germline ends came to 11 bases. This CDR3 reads CASSPRVDSNTGELFF. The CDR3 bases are TGTGCCAGCTCACCACGGGTGGACAGCAACACCGGGGAGCTGTTTTTT.

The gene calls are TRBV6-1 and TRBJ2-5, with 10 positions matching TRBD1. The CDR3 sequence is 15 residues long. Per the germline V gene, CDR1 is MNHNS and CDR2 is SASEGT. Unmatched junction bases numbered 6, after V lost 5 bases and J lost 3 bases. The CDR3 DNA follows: TGTGCCAGCAGTCCCCAGACAGGGGGCGAAGAGACCCAGTACTTC. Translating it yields CASSPQTGGEETQYF.

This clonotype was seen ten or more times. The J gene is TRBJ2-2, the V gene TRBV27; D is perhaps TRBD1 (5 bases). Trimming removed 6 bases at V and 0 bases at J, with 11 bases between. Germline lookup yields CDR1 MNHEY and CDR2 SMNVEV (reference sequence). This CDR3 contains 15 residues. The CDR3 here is CASRGSRANTGELFF. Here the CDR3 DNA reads TGTGCCAGCAGAGGGTCCAGGGCGAACACCGGGGAGCTGTTTTTT.

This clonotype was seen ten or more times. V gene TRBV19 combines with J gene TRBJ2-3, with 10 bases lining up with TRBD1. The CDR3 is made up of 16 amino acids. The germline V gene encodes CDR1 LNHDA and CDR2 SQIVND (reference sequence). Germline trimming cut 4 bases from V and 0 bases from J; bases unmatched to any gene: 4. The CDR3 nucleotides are TGTGCCAGTAGTAACCGGGACAGGGGAAGCACAGATACGCAGTATTTT. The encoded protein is CASSNRDRGSTDTQYF.

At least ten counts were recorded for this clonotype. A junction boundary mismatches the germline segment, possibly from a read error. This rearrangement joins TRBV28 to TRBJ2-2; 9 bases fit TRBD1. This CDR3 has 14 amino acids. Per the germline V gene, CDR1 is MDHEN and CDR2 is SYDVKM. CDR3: CGSGRTGDTGELFF. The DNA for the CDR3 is TGTGGCAGCGGCAGGACAGGGGACACCGGGGAGCTGTTTTTT.

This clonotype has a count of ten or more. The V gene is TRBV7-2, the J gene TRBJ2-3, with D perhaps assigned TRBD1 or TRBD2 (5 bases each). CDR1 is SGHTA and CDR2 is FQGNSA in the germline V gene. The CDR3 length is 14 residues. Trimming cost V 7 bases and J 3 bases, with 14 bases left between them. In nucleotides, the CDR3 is TGTGCCAGCACCCCCCGGGGCTTTACAGATACGCAGTATTTT. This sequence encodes CASTPRGFTDTQYF.

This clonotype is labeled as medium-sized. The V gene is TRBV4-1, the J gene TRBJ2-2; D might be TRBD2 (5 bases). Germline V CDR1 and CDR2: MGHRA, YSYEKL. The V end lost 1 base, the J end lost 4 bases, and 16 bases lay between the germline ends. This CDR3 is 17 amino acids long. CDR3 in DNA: TGCGCCAGCAGCCAAGTGGCCGGGAAACTCACCACCGGGGAGCTGTTTTTT. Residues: CASSQVAGKLTTGELFF.

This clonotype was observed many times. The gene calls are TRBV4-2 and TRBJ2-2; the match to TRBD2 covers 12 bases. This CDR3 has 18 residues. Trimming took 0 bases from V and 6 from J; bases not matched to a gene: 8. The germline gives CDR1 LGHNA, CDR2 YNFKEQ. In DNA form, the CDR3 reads TGTGCCAGCAGCCAAGACAGGCTAGCGGGGGGGCCAGCCGGGGAGCTGTTTTTT. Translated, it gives CASSQDRLAGGPAGELFF.

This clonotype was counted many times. The CDR3 region has the DNA TGTGCCAGCAGCTTAGTTGCGGGGGGACAAGAGACCCAGTACTTC. This encodes CASSLVAGGQETQYF. The chain uses TRBV11-3 and TRBJ2-5, with 8 bases identical to TRBD2. Germline V lookup: CDR1 SGHNT, CDR2 YENEEA. The V and J ends lost 1 base and 2 bases, in that order; junction bases with no gene match: 3. The CDR3 is 15 amino acids.

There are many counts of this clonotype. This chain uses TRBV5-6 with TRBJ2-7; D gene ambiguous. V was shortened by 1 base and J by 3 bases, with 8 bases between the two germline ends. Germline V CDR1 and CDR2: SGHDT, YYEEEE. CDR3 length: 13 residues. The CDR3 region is CASSLSTDYEQYF. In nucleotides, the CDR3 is TGTGCCAGCAGCTTGTCGACCGACTACGAGCAGTACTTC.

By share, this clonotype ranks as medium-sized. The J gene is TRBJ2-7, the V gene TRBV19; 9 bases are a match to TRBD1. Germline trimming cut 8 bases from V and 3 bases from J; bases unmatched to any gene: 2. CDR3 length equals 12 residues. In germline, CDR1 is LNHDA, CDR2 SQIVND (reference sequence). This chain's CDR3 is CASSTGGYEQYF. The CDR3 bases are TGTGCCAGTTCGACAGGGGGCTACGAGCAGTACTTC.

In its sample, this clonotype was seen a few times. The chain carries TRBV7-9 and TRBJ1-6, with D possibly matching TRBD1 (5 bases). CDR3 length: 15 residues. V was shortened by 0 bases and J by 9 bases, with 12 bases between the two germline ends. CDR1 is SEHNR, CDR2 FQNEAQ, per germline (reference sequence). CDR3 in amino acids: CASSLADTFGSPLHF. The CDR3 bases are TGTGCCAGCAGCTTAGCGGACACTTTCGGTTCACCCCTCCACTTT.

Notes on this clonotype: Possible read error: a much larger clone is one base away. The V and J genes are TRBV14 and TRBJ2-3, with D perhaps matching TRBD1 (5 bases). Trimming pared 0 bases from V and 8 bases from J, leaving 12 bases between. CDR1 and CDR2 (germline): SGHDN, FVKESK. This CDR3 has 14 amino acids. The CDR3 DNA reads TGTGCCAGCAGCCAAGACAGGGTGGCAGTTACGCAGTATTTT. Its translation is CASSQDRVAVTQYF. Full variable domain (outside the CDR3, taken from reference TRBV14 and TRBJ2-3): EAGVTQFPSHSVIEKGQTVTLRCDPISGHDNLYWYRRVMGKEIKFLLHFVKESKQDESGMPNNRFLAERTGGTYSTLKVQPAELEDSGVYFCASSQDRVAVTQYFGPGTRLTVL.

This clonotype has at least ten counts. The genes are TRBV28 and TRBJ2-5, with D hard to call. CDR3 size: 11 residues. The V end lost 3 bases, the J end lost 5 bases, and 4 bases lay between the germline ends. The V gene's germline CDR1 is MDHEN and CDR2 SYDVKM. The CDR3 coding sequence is TGTGCCAGCAGTTTCAAGGAGACCCAGTACTTC. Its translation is CASSFKETQYF.

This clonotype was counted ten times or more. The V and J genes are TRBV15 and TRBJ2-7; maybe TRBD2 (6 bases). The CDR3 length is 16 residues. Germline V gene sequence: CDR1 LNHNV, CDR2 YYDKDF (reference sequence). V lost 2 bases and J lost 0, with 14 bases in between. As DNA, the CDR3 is TGTGCCACCAGCAGATCTGCGGGACTCAGCTCCTACGAGCAGTACTTC. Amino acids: CATSRSAGLSSYEQYF. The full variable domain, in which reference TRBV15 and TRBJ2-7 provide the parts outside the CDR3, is DAMVIQNPRYQVTQFGKPVTLSCSQTLNHNVMYWYQQKSSQAPKLLFHYYDKDFNNEADTPDNFQSRRPNTSFCFLDIRSPGLGDTAMYLCATSRSAGLSSYEQYFGPGTRLTVT.

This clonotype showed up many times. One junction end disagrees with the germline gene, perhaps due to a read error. The DNA for the CDR3 is TGTGCTAGCAGCCCCGGGACAGGGGGCATCACTGAAGCTTTCTTT. Translating it yields CASSPGTGGITEAFF. This chain joins TRBV7-7 and TRBJ1-1, with TRBD1 identical over 12 bases. The CDR3 length is 15 residues. CDR1 SSHAT and CDR2 FNYEAQ come from the germline V gene (reference sequence). Using reference TRBV7-7 and TRBJ1-1 for the parts outside the CDR3, the full variable domain is GAGVSQSPRYKVTKRGQDVTLRCDPISSHATLYWYQQALGQGPEFLTYFNYEAQPDKSGLPSDRFSAERPEGSISTLTIQRTEQRDSAMYRCASSPGTGGITEAFFGQGTRLTVV.